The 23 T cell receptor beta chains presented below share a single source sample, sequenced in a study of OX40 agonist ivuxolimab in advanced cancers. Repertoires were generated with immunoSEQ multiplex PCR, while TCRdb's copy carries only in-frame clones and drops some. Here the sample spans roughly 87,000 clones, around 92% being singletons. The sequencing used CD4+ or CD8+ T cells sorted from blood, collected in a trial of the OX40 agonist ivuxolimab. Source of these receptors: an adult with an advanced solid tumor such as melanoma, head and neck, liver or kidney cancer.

The CDR3 sequence: CASSPIVAEQYF. Here the CDR3 DNA reads TGTGCCAGCAGCCCCATAGTAGCCGAGCAGTACTTC. This chain connects TRBV7-9 to TRBJ2-7; D is uncertain. This CDR3 is built from 12 residues. The germline CDR1 and CDR2 sequences are SEHNR and FQNEAQ (reference sequence). Trimming shortened V by 5 bases and J by 6 bases, and 11 bases separated the two germline ends.

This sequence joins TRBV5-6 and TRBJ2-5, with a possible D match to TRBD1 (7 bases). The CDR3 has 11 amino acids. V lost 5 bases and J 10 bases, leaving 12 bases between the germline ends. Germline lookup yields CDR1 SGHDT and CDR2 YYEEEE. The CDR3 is CASSQGEDQYF. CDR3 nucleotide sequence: TGTGCCAGCAGTCAGGGGGAGGACCAGTACTTC.

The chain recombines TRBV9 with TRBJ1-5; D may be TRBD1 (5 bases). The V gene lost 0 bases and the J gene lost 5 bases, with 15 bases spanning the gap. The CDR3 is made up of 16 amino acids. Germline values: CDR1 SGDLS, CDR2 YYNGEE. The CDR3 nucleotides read TGTGCCAGCAGCGTAGGGGACGACGGAAGTTATCAGCCCCAGCATTTT. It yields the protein CASSVGDDGSYQPQHF.

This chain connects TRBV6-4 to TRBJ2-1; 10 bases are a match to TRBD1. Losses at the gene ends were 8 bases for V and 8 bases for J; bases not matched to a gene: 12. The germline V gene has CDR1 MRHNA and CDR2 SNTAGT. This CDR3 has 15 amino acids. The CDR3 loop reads CASAHTTGGIDEQFF. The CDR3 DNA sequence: TGTGCCAGCGCTCACACGACAGGGGGCATCGATGAGCAGTTCTTC.

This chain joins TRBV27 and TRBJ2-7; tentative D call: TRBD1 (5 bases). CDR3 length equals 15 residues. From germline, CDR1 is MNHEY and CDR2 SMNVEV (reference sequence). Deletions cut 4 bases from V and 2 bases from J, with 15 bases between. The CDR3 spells CASSWGAPSTYEQYF. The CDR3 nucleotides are TGTGCCAGCAGTTGGGGCGCGCCTTCAACCTACGAGCAGTACTTC.

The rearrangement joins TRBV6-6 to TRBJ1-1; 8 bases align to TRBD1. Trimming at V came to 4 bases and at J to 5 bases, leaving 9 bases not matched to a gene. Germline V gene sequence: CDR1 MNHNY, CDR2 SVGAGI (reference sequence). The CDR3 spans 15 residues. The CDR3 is CASSFPDRGRTEAFF. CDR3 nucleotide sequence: TGTGCCAGCAGTTTTCCCGACAGGGGAAGAACTGAAGCTTTCTTT.

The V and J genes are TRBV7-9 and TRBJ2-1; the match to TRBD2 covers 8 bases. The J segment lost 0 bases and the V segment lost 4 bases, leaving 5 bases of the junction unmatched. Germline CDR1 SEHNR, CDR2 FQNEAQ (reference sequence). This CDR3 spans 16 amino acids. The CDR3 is CASSSLAGSSYNEQFF. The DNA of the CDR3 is TGTGCCAGCAGCTCGTTAGCGGGGAGCTCCTACAATGAGCAGTTCTTC.

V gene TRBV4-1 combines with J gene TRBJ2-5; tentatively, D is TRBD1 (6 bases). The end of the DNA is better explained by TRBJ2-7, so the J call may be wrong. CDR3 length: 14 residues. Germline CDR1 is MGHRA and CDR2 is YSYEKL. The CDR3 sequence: CASSQADSFYEQYF. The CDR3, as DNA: TGCGCCAGCAGCCAAGCGGACAGTTTCTACGAGCAGTACTTC.

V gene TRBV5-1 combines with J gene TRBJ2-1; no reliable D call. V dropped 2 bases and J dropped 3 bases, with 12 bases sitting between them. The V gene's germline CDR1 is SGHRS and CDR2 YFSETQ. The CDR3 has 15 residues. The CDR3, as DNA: TGCGCCAGCAGCTTCCAAGTTGTAATCTACAATGAGCAGTTCTTC. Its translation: CASSFQVVIYNEQFF.

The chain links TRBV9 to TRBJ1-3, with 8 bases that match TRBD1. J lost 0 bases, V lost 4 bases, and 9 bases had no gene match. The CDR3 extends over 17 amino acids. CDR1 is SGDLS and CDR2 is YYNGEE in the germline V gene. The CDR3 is CASSRVVDRASGNTIYF. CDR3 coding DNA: TGTGCCAGCAGCAGGGTGGTGGACAGGGCCTCTGGAAACACCATATATTTT.

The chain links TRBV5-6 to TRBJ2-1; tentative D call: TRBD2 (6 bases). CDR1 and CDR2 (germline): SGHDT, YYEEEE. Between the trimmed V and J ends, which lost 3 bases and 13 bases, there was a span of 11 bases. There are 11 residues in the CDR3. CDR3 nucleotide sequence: TGTGCCAGCAGCTCGGGACTCCACCAGTTCTTC. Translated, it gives CASSSGLHQFF.

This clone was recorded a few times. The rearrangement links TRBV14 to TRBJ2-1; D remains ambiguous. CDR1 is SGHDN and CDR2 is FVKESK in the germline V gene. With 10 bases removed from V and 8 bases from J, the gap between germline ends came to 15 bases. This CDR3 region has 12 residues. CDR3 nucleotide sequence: TGTGCCACCTCCGAGCCGAGCGATGAGCAGTTCTTC. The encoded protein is CATSEPSDEQFF.

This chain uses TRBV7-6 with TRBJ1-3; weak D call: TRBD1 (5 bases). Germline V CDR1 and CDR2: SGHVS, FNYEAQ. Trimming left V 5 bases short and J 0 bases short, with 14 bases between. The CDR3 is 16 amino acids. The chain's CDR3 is CASSPIDSNSGNTIYF. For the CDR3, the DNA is TGTGCCAGCAGCCCTATCGACAGCAACTCTGGAAACACCATATATTTT.

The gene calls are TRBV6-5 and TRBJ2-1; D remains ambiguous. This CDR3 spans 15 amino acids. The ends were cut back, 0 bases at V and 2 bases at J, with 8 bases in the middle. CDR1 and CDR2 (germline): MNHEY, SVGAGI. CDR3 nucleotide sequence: TGTGCCAGCAGTTACTCGAGGCTACCCTACAATGAGCAGTTCTTC. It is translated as CASSYSRLPYNEQFF.

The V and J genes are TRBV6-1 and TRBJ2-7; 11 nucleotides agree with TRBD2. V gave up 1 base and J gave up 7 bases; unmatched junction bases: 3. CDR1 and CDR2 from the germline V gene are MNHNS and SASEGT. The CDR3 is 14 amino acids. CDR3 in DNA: TGTGCCAGCAGTGAAGTAGGACTAGCGGGTGAGCAGTACTTC. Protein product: CASSEVGLAGEQYF.

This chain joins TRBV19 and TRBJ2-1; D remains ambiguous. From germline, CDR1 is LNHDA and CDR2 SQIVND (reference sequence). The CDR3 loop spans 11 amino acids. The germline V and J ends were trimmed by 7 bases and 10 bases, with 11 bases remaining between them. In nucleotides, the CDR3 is TGTGCCAGTACCCGAGATAAGGAGCAGTTCTTC. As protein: CASTRDKEQFF.

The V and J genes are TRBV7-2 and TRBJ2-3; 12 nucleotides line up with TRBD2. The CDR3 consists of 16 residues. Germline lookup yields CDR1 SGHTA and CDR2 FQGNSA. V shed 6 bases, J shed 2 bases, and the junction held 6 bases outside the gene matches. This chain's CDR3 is CASSRLAGAITDTQYF. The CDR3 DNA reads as TGTGCCAGCAGTCGACTAGCGGGGGCGATCACAGATACGCAGTATTTT.

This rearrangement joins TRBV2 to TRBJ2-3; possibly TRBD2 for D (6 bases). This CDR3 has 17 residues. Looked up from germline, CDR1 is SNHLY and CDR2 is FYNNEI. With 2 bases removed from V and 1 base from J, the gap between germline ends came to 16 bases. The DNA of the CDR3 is TGTGCCAGCAGTGAATGGGGATCGGGGGAGGGCACAGATACGCAGTATTTT. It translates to CASSEWGSGEGTDTQYF.

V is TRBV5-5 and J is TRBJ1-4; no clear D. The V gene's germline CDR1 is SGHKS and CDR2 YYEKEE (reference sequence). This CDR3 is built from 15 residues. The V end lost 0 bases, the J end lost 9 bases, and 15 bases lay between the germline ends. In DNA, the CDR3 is TGTGCCAGCAGCTTGGGGGGAACCCGGAAAAAAAAACTGTTTTTT. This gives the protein CASSLGGTRKKKLFF.

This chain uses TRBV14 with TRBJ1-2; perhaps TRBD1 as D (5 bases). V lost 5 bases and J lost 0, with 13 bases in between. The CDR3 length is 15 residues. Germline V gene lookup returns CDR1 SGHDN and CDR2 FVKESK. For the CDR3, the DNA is TGTGCCAGCAGCTTCGACAGTTCGACTAACTATGGCTACACCTTC. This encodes CASSFDSSTNYGYTF.

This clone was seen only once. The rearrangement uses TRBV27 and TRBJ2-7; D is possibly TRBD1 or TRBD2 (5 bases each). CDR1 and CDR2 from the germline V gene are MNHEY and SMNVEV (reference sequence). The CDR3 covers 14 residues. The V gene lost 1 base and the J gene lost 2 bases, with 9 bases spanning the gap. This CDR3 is CASSLLGPAYEQYF. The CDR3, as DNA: TGTGCCAGCAGTTTATTGGGACCAGCCTACGAGCAGTACTTC.

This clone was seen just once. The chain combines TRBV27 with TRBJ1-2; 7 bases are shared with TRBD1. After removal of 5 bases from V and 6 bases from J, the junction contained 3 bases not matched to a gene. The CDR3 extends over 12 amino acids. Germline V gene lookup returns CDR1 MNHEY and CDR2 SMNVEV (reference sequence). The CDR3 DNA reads TGTGCCAGCAGTACAGGGGTTAATGGCTACACCTTC. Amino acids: CASSTGVNGYTF.

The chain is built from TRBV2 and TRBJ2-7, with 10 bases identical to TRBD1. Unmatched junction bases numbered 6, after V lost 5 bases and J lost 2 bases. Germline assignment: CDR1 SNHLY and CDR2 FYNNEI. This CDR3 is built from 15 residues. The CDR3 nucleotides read TGTGCCAGCAGTCAGCCGACAGGGGGCCCCTACGAGCAGTACTTC. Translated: CASSQPTGGPYEQYF.